The rows below give T cell receptor beta chains drawn from one sample of a study of T cells in Graves' hyperthyroidism and ophthalmopathy. TCRdb recomputed calls from the multiplex PCR reads with MiXCR, one row per CDR3 protein. The sample shows about 420,000 distinct CDR3 sequences, approximately 14% of them seen only once. The sequencing sample was made of blood. The receptors originated from a woman in her late teens or twenties with Graves' hyperthyroidism. CDR3s leave out the opening cysteine and the closing phenylalanine or tryptophan. Each record gives: clone size, V gene, J gene, CDR3 protein. Expanded clones get a size class; other rows say once, few or many, or leave the size out.

>many|TRBV5-1|TRBJ2-5
ASSNIPDGQETQY
>NA|TRBV4-3|TRBJ1-2
ASSPSVSNYGYT
>NA|TRBV18|TRBJ2-2
ASSWDGRNTGELF
>many|TRBV3-1|TRBJ2-1
ASSYKTGGRYNEQF
>NA|TRBV11-2|TRBJ1-1
ASSLEGEFRGTEAF
>few|TRBV7-2|TRBJ1-1
ASSLGWGRGGNTEAF
>many|TRBV11-2|TRBJ2-7
ASSLVPRDRDSYEQY
>few|TRBV7-9|TRBJ1-4
ASSSLPTGTNEKLF
>many|TRBV11-2|TRBJ1-2
ASSLVTGRTMPRGDGYT
>few|TRBV5-4|TRBJ2-2
ASRPPGQGNTGELF
>many|TRBV28|TRBJ2-5
ASSPDRARSETQY
>many|TRBV30|TRBJ2-1
AWSLAGGFYEQF
>NA|TRBV3-1|TRBJ2-7
ASSQTLFYEQY
>many|TRBV10-3|TRBJ1-1
AISSGPQHTEAF
>few|TRBV4-2|TRBJ1-5
ASSQRQGAGNQPQH
>many|TRBV7-3|TRBJ2-1
ASSISGVDEQF
>NA|TRBV6-2/TRBV6-3|TRBJ2-7
ASSVLSAAESYEQY
>NA|TRBV10-1|TRBJ2-1
ASSVGAGNNEQF
>many|TRBV7-2|TRBJ2-1
ASSLGFGTYNEQF
>many|TRBV20-1|TRBJ2-7
SAALSSYEQY
>NA|TRBV19|TRBJ2-5
ASSSYRDTAETQY